Below, 30 T cell receptor beta chains from the same sample are listed, as sequenced in a study of blood T cell repertoires in COVID-19 (TCRdb year 2020). The method behind the library was the immunoSEQ multiplex PCR assay. In its TCRdb copy, this immuneACCESS table keeps in-frame sequences only and misses some clones. Where compared with another copy, unresolved V genes explain less than half of these, and the others have no known cause. A total of 250,000 or so clones appear in this sample, approximately 89% of them only once. In total, the top ten clones hold roughly 2.9% of the sample. Sequences were obtained from PBMCs or T cells enriched from blood (not recorded which). The receptors originated from a man aged 35 to 55 who had been exposed to COVID-19.

This clone came up once. V gene TRBV29-1 combines with J gene TRBJ2-2; 8 bases fit TRBD1. The CDR3 totals 15 residues. J lost 2 bases, V lost 7 bases, and 9 bases had no gene match. From germline, CDR1 is SQVTM and CDR2 ANQGSEA. The chain's CDR3 is CSAWATGGNTGELFF. CDR3 DNA: TGCAGCGCCTGGGCAACAGGGGGAAACACCGGGGAGCTGTTTTTT.

V usage is TRBV5-3 and J usage is TRBJ2-7; 8 nucleotides match TRBD2. TRBV5-3 is labeled an ORF, and its function is uncertain. Trimming took 4 bases from V and 5 from J; bases not matched to a gene: 11. The CDR3 spans 15 residues. The CDR3 loop reads CARSLTGTRIHEQYF. The CDR3 DNA follows: TGTGCCAGAAGCCTTACCGGGACTAGGATCCACGAGCAGTACTTC.

V and J are TRBV28 and TRBJ1-2; 9 bases align to TRBD1. This CDR3 spans 14 amino acids. The junction had 4 bases not matched to a gene; V was cut back by 6 bases and J by 2 bases. Germline CDR1 and CDR2: MDHEN and SYDVKM. As DNA, the CDR3 is TGTGCCAGCAGAATTGACAGGGGGAACTATGGCTACACCTTC. It specifies CASRIDRGNYGYTF.

This chain joins TRBV19 and TRBJ2-2; maybe TRBD1 (6 bases). CDR3 length: 16 amino acids. Per the germline V gene, CDR1 is LNHDA and CDR2 is SQIVND (reference sequence). Trimming pared 8 bases from V and 0 bases from J, leaving 16 bases between. In DNA form, the CDR3 reads TGTGCCAGTCAGACCTCCTGGACAGCGAACACCGGGGAGCTGTTTTTT. Translation gives CASQTSWTANTGELFF.

The V call is TRBV12-3 or TRBV12-4, the J call TRBJ2-5, with D unresolved. This CDR3 is 11 amino acids long. V gave up 6 bases and J gave up 2 bases, with 4 bases separating them. The CDR3 DNA is TGTGCCAGCAGCCAACAAGAGACCCAGTACTTC. Its protein product is CASSQQETQYF.

This rearrangement joins TRBV6-5 to TRBJ1-3; 7 nucleotides align to TRBD1. Losses at the gene ends were 5 bases for V and 1 base for J; bases not matched to a gene: 5. This CDR3 has 15 amino acids. Germline V gene data show CDR1 as MNHEY and CDR2 as SVGAGI. CDR3 in DNA: TGTGCCAGCAGTCGACAGGGCCGTTCTGGAAACACCATATATTTT. It is translated as CASSRQGRSGNTIYF.

V usage is TRBV12-3 or TRBV12-4 and J usage is TRBJ1-1, with D possibly matching TRBD1 (5 bases). CDR3 length equals 12 residues. Trimming left V 8 bases short and J 3 bases short, with 10 bases between. CDR3 nucleotide sequence: TGTGCCAGCGGGGGGTGGGACACTGAAGCTTTCTTT. It codes for CASGGWDTEAFF.

The J gene is TRBJ1-5, the V gene TRBV7-2; a possible D gene is TRBD1 (5 bases). V gave up 3 bases and J gave up 4 bases, with 13 bases separating them. CDR1 is SGHTA and CDR2 is FQGNSA in the germline V gene. This CDR3 is built from 15 residues. CDR3 in amino acids: CASSLGGGGNQPQHF. DNA of the CDR3: TGTGCCAGCAGCTTGGGCGGGGGAGGAAATCAGCCCCAGCATTTT.

This chain connects TRBV28 to TRBJ1-2; 8 bases agree with TRBD1. Looked up from germline, CDR1 is MDHEN and CDR2 is SYDVKM. The ends lost 5 bases at V and 2 bases at J; junction bases unmatched: 7. This CDR3 is 15 amino acids long. In DNA form, the CDR3 reads TGTGCCAGCAGTGCCACAGGGGGAGGGAACTATGGCTACACCTTC. Translated, it gives CASSATGGGNYGYTF.

This rearrangement joins TRBV12-3 or TRBV12-4 to TRBJ2-5; 8 bases fit TRBD1. V was clipped by 8 bases and J by 8 bases; unmatched bases: 10. The CDR3 runs 13 residues. DNA for the CDR3: TGTGCCAGCCGACCCCGGACAGGGACTACCCAGTACTTC. Translated: CASRPRTGTTQYF.

The rearrangement links TRBV24-1 to TRBJ2-1; 7 bases match TRBD1. V lost 5 bases to trimming and J lost 8 bases; unmatched junction nucleotides: 8. The germline gives CDR1 KGHDR, CDR2 SFDVKD. The CDR3 runs 14 residues. CDR3 DNA sequence: TGTGCCACCAGTGGTCAAGGGGGCGGGTATGAGCAGTTCTTC. Protein: CATSGQGGGYEQFF.

The chain carries TRBV28 and TRBJ1-1; D unclear. V shed 5 bases and J shed 3 bases, with 13 bases lying between them. This CDR3 is 14 amino acids long. Germline CDR1 and CDR2: MDHEN and SYDVKM. This chain's CDR3 is CASSTVGTDTEAFF. For the CDR3, the DNA is TGTGCCAGCAGTACCGTGGGCACGGACACTGAAGCTTTCTTT.

This chain uses TRBV12-3 or TRBV12-4 with TRBJ1-1; D uncertain. V lost 6 bases and J lost 9, with 8 bases in between. The CDR3 loop spans 10 amino acids. The DNA of the CDR3 is TGTGCCAGCAGCCGACTTCAAGCTTTCTTT. This encodes CASSRLQAFF.

The gene calls are TRBV30 and TRBJ1-1; 9 bases align to TRBD1. This CDR3 has 13 residues. Unmatched junction bases numbered 2, after V lost 3 bases and J lost 3 bases. Looked up from germline, CDR1 is GTSNPN and CDR2 is SVGIG (reference sequence). CDR3 DNA: TGTGCCTGGAGAACAGGGGGCCACACTGAAGCTTTCTTT. Translated, it gives CAWRTGGHTEAFF.

This clone was observed a few times. The gene calls are TRBV5-1 and TRBJ2-1; 11 bases agree with TRBD2. In germline, CDR1 is SGHRS, CDR2 YFSETQ. The J segment lost 6 bases and the V segment lost 4 bases, leaving 9 bases of the junction unmatched. The CDR3 covers 16 residues. DNA for the CDR3: TGCGCCAGCAGCCTCACCCTAGCGGGAGGAACCAATGAGCAGTTCTTC. This sequence encodes CASSLTLAGGTNEQFF.

In the case of this clone: Mismatch with germline at one junction end may stem from a read error. V usage is TRBV19 and J usage is TRBJ1-1; 7 bases map to TRBD1. The CDR3 runs 9 residues. Per germline, CDR1 LNHDA and CDR2 SQIVND (reference sequence). The CDR3 loop reads CASPPGQNF. Here the CDR3 DNA reads TGTGCCAGCCCGCCGGGACAGAACTTT.

The genes are TRBV6-5 and TRBJ1-5, with no clear D. This CDR3 region has 15 residues. Germline V gene data show CDR1 as MNHEY and CDR2 as SVGAGI. V was cut by 6 bases and J by 2 bases, with 14 bases left in between. CDR3 amino acids: CASRRLLTGNQPQHF. CDR3 coding DNA: TGTGCCAGCAGACGACTCCTCACGGGCAATCAGCCCCAGCATTTT.

The DNA of the CDR3 is TGTGCCAGCAGCCACCTTCCCTCTAGCCAATTTAGCACAGATACGCAGTATTTT. This codes for CASSHLPSSQFSTDTQYF. J is TRBJ2-3 and V is TRBV5-5, with a tentative D call TRBD2 (5 bases). CDR1 and CDR2 (germline): SGHKS, YYEKEE (reference sequence). The CDR3 length is 18 residues. The V end lost 4 bases, the J end lost 0 bases, and 21 bases lay between the germline ends.

The chain links TRBV24-1 to TRBJ2-3, with 12 bases matching TRBD2. There are 16 residues in the CDR3. The ends lost 3 bases at V and 6 bases at J; junction bases unmatched: 6. The germline CDR1 and CDR2 sequences are KGHDR and SFDVKD. In nucleotides, the CDR3 is TGTGCCACCAGTGATCCGACTAGCGGGAGCTCCGATACGCAGTATTTT. Protein product: CATSDPTSGSSDTQYF.

The rearrangement uses TRBV5-1 and TRBJ1-5; perhaps TRBD1 as D (6 bases). V dropped 4 bases and J dropped 4 bases, with 15 bases sitting between them. Germline loops: CDR1 SGHRS, CDR2 YFSETQ. The CDR3 loop spans 15 amino acids. The CDR3 loop is CASSPGDISNQPQHF. The DNA of the CDR3 is TGCGCCAGCAGCCCAGGGGACATTTCAAATCAGCCCCAGCATTTT.

This rearrangement joins TRBV19 to TRBJ2-2; 8 bases match TRBD2. There are 13 residues in the CDR3. Trimming cost V 5 bases and J 7 bases; bases outside gene matches: 3. Germline assignment: CDR1 LNHDA and CDR2 SQIVND (reference sequence). The DNA for the CDR3 is TGTGCCAGTAGTTTCGGGACTAGCGGGGAGCTGTTTTTT. Its protein product is CASSFGTSGELFF.

The rearrangement uses TRBV5-6 and TRBJ1-6, with D tentatively TRBD1 (6 bases). The CDR3 is 14 residues long. Per the germline V gene, CDR1 is SGHDT and CDR2 is YYEEEE. V was shortened by 3 bases and J by 5 bases, with 9 bases between the two germline ends. The CDR3: CASSWGQHNSPLHF. The CDR3 DNA follows: TGTGCCAGCAGCTGGGGGCAGCATAATTCACCCCTCCACTTT.

The chain employs TRBV25-1 and TRBJ1-4; TRBD1 matches 10 bases. The CDR3 runs 14 residues. The germline V gene encodes CDR1 MGHDK and CDR2 SYGVNS. Germline trimming cut 4 bases from V and 7 bases from J; bases unmatched to any gene: 3. CDR3 bases: TGTGCCAGCAGTGTAGGACAGGGGGTTGAAAAACTGTTTTTT. Encoded protein: CASSVGQGVEKLFF.

The count of this clone is one. V usage is TRBV15 and J usage is TRBJ1-2; perhaps TRBD1 as D (6 bases). This CDR3 region has 19 residues. V lost 3 bases, J lost 4 bases, and 27 bases lay in between. CDR1 and CDR2 (germline): LNHNV, YYDKDF (reference sequence). The CDR3 nucleotides are TGTGCCACCAGCAGGACCCACTATCGATTAACCACAGGGCCCTATGGCTACACCTTC. Its translation: CATSRTHYRLTTGPYGYTF.

The chain combines TRBV4-1 with TRBJ2-2; 7 positions match TRBD2. The germline CDR1 and CDR2 sequences are MGHRA and YSYEKL. J lost 5 bases, V lost 5 bases, and 14 bases had no gene match. The CDR3 contains 17 residues. The CDR3 here is CASSLTRDPGRTGELFF. CDR3 DNA sequence: TGCGCCAGCAGCTTGACCCGGGACCCCGGGAGGACCGGGGAGCTGTTTTTT.

Ten or more counts support this clone. The chain has TRBV6-4 and TRBJ2-3, with 7 bases aligning to TRBD2. Germline assignment: CDR1 MRHNA and CDR2 SNTAGT. The CDR3 covers 15 residues. Losses at the gene ends were 0 bases for V and 4 bases for J; bases not matched to a gene: 4. In DNA, the CDR3 is TGTGCCAGCAGTGACTCGACGGGAGGCCCAGATACGCAGTATTTT. Translating gives CASSDSTGGPDTQYF.

V gene TRBV27 combines with J gene TRBJ2-7; TRBD2 matches 13 bases. Germline-derived CDR1 and CDR2 are MNHEY and SMNVEV (reference sequence). V gave up 4 bases and J gave up 5 bases; unmatched junction bases: 26. This CDR3 contains 22 residues. CDR3 amino acids: CASSWRGTTQRTSGSGIHEQYF. CDR3 nucleotides: TGTGCCAGCAGTTGGAGAGGGACAACCCAGAGGACTAGCGGGAGTGGGATCCACGAGCAGTACTTC.

This sequence joins TRBV5-1 and TRBJ1-1, with TRBD1 as a possible D gene (5 bases). Trimming stripped 8 bases from V and 3 bases from J, with 11 bases between. In germline, CDR1 is SGHRS, CDR2 YFSETQ. The CDR3 sequence is 12 residues long. CDR3 nucleotide sequence: TGCGCCAGTAGTAGGGGCGACACTGAAGCTTTCTTT. Translation: CASSRGDTEAFF.

V gene TRBV28 combines with J gene TRBJ2-7; perhaps TRBD2 as D (5 bases). In germline, CDR1 is MDHEN, CDR2 SYDVKM. The CDR3 covers 15 residues. V lost 3 bases, J lost 1 base, and 13 bases lay in between. The CDR3 loop is CASSFLGRSSYEQYF. CDR3 in DNA: TGTGCCAGCAGTTTTTTAGGGAGATCATCCTACGAGCAGTACTTC.

This chain connects TRBV27 to TRBJ1-1, with a weak D call TRBD1 (5 bases). V lost 5 bases and J lost 4, with 14 bases in between. This CDR3 spans 14 amino acids. Germline CDR1 and CDR2: MNHEY and SMNVEV (reference sequence). The CDR3 sequence is CASSMQGGSTEAFF. For the CDR3, the DNA is TGTGCCAGCAGTATGCAGGGAGGGAGCACTGAAGCTTTCTTT.